Listed here is a single T cell receptor beta chain. These data originate in a study of blood T cell repertoires in COVID-19. In the study overall: PBMCs, B-cell-depleted T cells, or T cells were the source of the cDNA or gDNA that made up the material.

In the original processing: Scientists estimated how many nucleated cells there were by amplifying reference gene primers. Some clones are missing from TCRdb's copy, which holds only in-frame ones; the method was immunoSEQ multiplex PCR. That table is the source of V, J and clone size, and D and trimming were worked out from the DNA. The repertoire has approximately 300,000 clones, about nine tenths of them found once; the top ten carry approximately 5%. The length of the CDR3 is 14 residues. Germline V lookup: CDR1 SGDLS, CDR2 YYNGEE. Deletions cut 4 bases from V and 4 bases from J, with 14 bases between. Recovered Cohort 3 donors showed two negative PCRs, clearance, or symptom resolution.

This rearrangement joins TRBV9 to TRBJ1-1; D may be TRBD1 (5 bases). This TCR was sampled from a man aged 55 to 70 who had recovered from COVID-19. Sequenced sample: PBMCs or T cells enriched from blood (not recorded which). The CDR3 sequence: CASSFGGGTTEAFF. The CDR3 DNA sequence: TGTGCCAGCAGCTTCGGGGGAGGGACCACTGAAGCTTTCTTT.